One and the same sample provided the 14 T cell receptor beta chains below, sequenced in a study of cytomegalovirus exposure and HLA in healthy donors. With 60 Vbeta and 13 Jbeta primers, the PCR was carried out. Some clones are missing from TCRdb's copy, which holds only in-frame ones; the method was immunoSEQ multiplex PCR. The data contain about 180,000 clones, over 75% of them seen just once; the ten biggest clones take up 1%. Sequencing input: PBMCs. The source is a woman aged 50 to 60 in good health and CMV-seropositive.

This chain uses TRBV30 with TRBJ2-7; 7 bases line up with TRBD2. The V gene end was trimmed by 3 bases and the J gene end by 3 bases; junction bases not matched to a gene: 2. In germline, CDR1 is GTSNPN, CDR2 SVGIG (reference sequence). CDR3 length equals 12 residues. CDR3 sequence (DNA): TGTGCCTGGAGCCTAGCGGACTACGAGCAGTACTTC. Translation: CAWSLADYEQYF.

This chain uses TRBV14 with TRBJ2-1; D is possibly TRBD2 (6 bases). Germline loops: CDR1 SGHDN, CDR2 FVKESK. V was clipped by 3 bases and J by 9 bases, with 21 bases between them. There are 16 residues in the CDR3. Here the CDR3 DNA reads TGTGCCAGCAGCCAGCGTGGCGGGATGGGGACCGGTGAGCAGTTCTTC. Translation: CASSQRGGMGTGEQFF.

The V gene is TRBV7-2, the J gene TRBJ1-6; 7 nucleotides align to TRBD1. V gave up 3 bases and J gave up 6 bases; unmatched junction bases: 2. CDR3 length equals 14 residues. The V gene's germline CDR1 is SGHTA and CDR2 FQGNSA. The DNA of the CDR3 is TGTGCCAGCAGCTTTAAGGGGGCTAATTCACCCCTCCACTTT. Translated: CASSFKGANSPLHF.

The gene calls are TRBV9 and TRBJ2-3; 10 nucleotides align to TRBD2. CDR1 and CDR2 (germline): SGDLS, YYNGEE. This CDR3 is built from 16 residues. The ends lost 0 bases at V and 5 bases at J; junction bases unmatched: 6. The CDR3 nucleotides read TGTGCCAGCAGCGTAGTGGCTAGCGGGGGTAAAGATACGCAGTATTTT. Protein sequence: CASSVVASGGKDTQYF. The whole variable domain, filled in from reference TRBV9 and TRBJ2-3, reads DSGVTQTPKHLITATGQRVTLRCSPRSGDLSVYWYQQSLDQGLQFLIQYYNGEERAKGNILERFSAQQFPDLHSELNLSSLELGDSALYFCASSVVASGGKDTQYFGPGTRLTVL.

This clone has just one count. The chain employs TRBV19 and TRBJ2-3, with 7 bases that match TRBD1. From germline, CDR1 is LNHDA and CDR2 SQIVND (reference sequence). J lost 2 bases, V lost 10 bases, and 18 bases had no gene match. The CDR3 runs 17 residues. CDR3 residues: CATLPKGAGQSTDTQYF. The CDR3 region has the DNA TGTGCCACGCTACCCAAGGGGGCAGGACAATCCACAGATACGCAGTATTTT.

In nucleotides, the CDR3 is TGTGCCAGCAGTGACCCCGGACATCACACTGAAGCTTTCTTT. It yields the protein CASSDPGHHTEAFF. J is TRBJ1-1 and V is TRBV6-1; a weak D match, TRBD1 (5 bases). This CDR3 spans 14 amino acids. Germline loops: CDR1 MNHNS, CDR2 SASEGT. V was cut by 3 bases and J by 3 bases, with 11 bases left in between.

The V gene is TRBV25-1, the J gene TRBJ2-7; 9 bases fit TRBD1. The V and J ends lost 9 bases and 6 bases, in that order; junction bases with no gene match: 9. From germline, CDR1 is MGHDK and CDR2 SYGVNS. CDR3 length: 13 amino acids. CDR3 sequence: CASTPTTGGEQYF. The CDR3 nucleotides are TGTGCCAGTACTCCCACGACAGGGGGCGAGCAGTACTTC.

This sequence joins TRBV7-2 and TRBJ2-4; perhaps TRBD1 as D (5 bases). V gave up 1 base and J gave up 5 bases, with 12 bases separating them. The V gene's germline CDR1 is SGHTA and CDR2 FQGNSA. The CDR3 has 15 residues. The CDR3 region has the DNA TGTGCCAGCAGCTTAGTCAGGGCCGCCCAAAACATTCAGTACTTC. The encoded protein is CASSLVRAAQNIQYF.

This rearrangement joins TRBV6-5 to TRBJ1-2; D might be TRBD1 (6 bases). Trimming removed 2 bases from V and 8 bases from J, with 12 bases in between. The CDR3 has 13 amino acids. The germline gives CDR1 MNHEY, CDR2 SVGAGI. The CDR3 here is CASSYRDIGGYTF. In DNA form, the CDR3 reads TGTGCCAGCAGTTACCGGGACATCGGGGGCTACACCTTC.

J is TRBJ1-1 and V is TRBV18, with 8 bases that match TRBD1. CDR1 and CDR2 from the germline V gene are KGHSH and LQKENI. CDR3 length: 13 amino acids. V lost 3 bases and J lost 11; bases outside the gene matches: 8. CDR3 protein: CASSPGQGRRAFF. In DNA, the CDR3 is TGTGCCAGCTCACCCGGACAGGGTCGAAGGGCTTTCTTT.

The CDR3 DNA is TGTGCCAGCAGCTTTGTAGGGGGCGAGCAGTACTTC. Translated: CASSFVGGEQYF. This chain connects TRBV5-8 to TRBJ2-7, with a possible D match to TRBD1 (6 bases). The CDR3 totals 12 residues. Germline V gene data show CDR1 as SGHTS and CDR2 as YDEGEE. With 2 bases removed from V and 6 bases from J, the gap between germline ends came to 9 bases. The full variable domain, in which reference TRBV5-8 and TRBJ2-7 provide the parts outside the CDR3, is EAGVTQSPTHLIKTRGQQATLRCSPISGHTSVYWYQQALGLGLQFLLWYDEGEERNRGNFPPRFSGRQFPNYSSELNVNALELEDSALYLCASSFVGGEQYFGPGTRLTVT.

The chain joins TRBV7-9 to TRBJ1-1; D is unresolved. This CDR3 is built from 16 residues. Trimming removed 5 bases at V and 0 bases at J, with 16 bases between. Per germline, CDR1 SEHNR and CDR2 FQNEAQ (reference sequence). The CDR3 is CASSQPRQNMNTEAFF. The CDR3 DNA is TGTGCCAGCAGCCAACCCCGACAAAACATGAACACTGAAGCTTTCTTT.

The chain joins TRBV28 to TRBJ2-7; 14 bases agree with TRBD2. From germline, CDR1 is MDHEN and CDR2 SYDVKM. The CDR3 is 13 residues long. V was pared by 8 bases and J by 6 bases, with 3 bases of the junction left unmatched. CDR3 DNA: TGTGCCAGCGTGACTAGCGGGAGGGGCGAGCAGTACTTC. It specifies CASVTSGRGEQYF.

This rearrangement joins TRBV25-1 to TRBJ2-2, with TRBD2 as a possible D gene (5 bases). Germline CDR1 reads MGHDK; CDR2 reads SYGVNS. Trimming took 6 bases from V and 5 from J, leaving 16 bases between them. This CDR3 region has 15 residues. The CDR3 is CASRTGRGMTGELFF. Here the CDR3 DNA reads TGTGCCAGCAGAACCGGGCGAGGGATGACCGGGGAGCTGTTTTTT. Filled out from reference TRBV25-1 and TRBJ2-2, the complete variable domain reads EADIYQTPRYLVIGTGKKITLECSQTMGHDKMYWYQQDPGMELHLIHYSYGVNSTEKGDLSSESTVSRIRTEHFPLTLESARPSHTSQYLCASRTGRGMTGELFFGEGSRLTVL.